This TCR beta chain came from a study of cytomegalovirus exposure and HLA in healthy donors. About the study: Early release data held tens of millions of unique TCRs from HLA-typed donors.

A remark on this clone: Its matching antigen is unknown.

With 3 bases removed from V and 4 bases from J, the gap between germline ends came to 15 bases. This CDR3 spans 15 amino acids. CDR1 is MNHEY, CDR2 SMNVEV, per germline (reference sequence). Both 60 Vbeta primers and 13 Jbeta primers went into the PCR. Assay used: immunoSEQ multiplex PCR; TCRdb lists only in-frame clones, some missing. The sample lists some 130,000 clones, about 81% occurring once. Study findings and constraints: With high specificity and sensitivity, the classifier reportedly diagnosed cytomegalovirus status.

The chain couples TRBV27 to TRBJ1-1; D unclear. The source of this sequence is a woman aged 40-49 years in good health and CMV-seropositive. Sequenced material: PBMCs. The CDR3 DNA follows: TGTGCCAGCAGTTTTTCAGGCGGAGGCGGCACTGAAGCTTTCTTT. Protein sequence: CASSFSGGGGTEAFF.